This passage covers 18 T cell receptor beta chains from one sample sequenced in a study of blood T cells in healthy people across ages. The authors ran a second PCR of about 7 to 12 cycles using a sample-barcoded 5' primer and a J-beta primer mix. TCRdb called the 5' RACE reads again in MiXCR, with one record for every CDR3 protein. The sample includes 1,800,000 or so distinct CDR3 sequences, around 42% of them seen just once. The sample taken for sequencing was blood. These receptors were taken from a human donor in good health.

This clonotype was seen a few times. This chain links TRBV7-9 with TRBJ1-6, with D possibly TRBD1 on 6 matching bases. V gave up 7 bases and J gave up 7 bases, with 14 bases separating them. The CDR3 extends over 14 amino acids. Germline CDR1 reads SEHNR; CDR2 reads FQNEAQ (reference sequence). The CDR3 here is CASTVGQSNSPLHF. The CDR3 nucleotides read TGTGCCAGCACCGTCGGACAGTCAAATTCACCCCTCCACTTT.

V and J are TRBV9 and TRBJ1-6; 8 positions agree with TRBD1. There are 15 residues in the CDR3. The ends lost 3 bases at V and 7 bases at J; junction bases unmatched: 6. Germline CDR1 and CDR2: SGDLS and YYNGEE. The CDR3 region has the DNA TGTGCCAGCAGCGATCGAACAGGGGGAAATTCACCCCTCCACTTT. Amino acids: CASSDRTGGNSPLHF.

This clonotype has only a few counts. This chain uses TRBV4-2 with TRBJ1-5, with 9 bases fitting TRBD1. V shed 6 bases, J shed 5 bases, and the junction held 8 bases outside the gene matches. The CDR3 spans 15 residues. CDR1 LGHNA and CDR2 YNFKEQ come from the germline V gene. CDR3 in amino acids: CASRKGQGLDQPQHF. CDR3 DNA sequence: TGTGCCAGCAGAAAGGGACAGGGTCTTGATCAGCCCCAGCATTTT.

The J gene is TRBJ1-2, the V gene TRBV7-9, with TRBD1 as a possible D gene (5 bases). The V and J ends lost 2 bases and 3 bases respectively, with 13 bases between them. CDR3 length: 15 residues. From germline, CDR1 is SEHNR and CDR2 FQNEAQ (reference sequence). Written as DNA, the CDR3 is TGTGCCAGCAGCTTAAAGGACGGGGACGACTATGGCTACACCTTC. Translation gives CASSLKDGDDYGYTF.

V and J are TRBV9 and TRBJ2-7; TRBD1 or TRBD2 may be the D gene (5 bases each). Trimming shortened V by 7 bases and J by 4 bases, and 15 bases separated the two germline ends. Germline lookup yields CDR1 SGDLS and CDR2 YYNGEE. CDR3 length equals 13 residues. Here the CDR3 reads CASCVGRGYEQYF. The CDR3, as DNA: TGTGCCAGCTGTGTGGGACGGGGTTACGAGCAGTACTTC.

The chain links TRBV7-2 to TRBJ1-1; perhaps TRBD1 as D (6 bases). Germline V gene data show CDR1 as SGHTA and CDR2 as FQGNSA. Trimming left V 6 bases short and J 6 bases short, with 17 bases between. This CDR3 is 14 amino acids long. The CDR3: CASRTNPKGAEAFF. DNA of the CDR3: TGTGCCAGCAGGACCAATCCGAAGGGGGCTGAAGCTTTCTTT.

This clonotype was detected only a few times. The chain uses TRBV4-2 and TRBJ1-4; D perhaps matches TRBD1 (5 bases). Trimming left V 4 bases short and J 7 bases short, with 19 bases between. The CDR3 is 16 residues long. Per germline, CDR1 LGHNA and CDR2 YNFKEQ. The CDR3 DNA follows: TGTGCCAGCAGCCCTGGGACGCGGGCTCCCTCTGAAAAACTGTTTTTT. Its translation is CASSPGTRAPSEKLFF.

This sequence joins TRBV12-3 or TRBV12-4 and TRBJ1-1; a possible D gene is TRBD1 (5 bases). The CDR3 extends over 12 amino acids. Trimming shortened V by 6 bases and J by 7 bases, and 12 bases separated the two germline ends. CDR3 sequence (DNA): TGTGCCAGCAGGCCAGGGCGAGGTGAAGCTTTCTTT. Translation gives CASRPGRGEAFF.

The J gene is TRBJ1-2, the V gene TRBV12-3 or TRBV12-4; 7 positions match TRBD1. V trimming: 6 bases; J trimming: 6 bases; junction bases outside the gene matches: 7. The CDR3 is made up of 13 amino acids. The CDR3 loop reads CASRLQQGHGYTF. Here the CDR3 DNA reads TGTGCCAGCAGGTTACAACAGGGGCATGGCTACACCTTC.

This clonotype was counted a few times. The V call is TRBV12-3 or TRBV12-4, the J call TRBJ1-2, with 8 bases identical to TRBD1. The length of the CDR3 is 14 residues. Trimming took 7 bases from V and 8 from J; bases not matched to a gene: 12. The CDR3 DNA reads TGTGCCAGCACCCCCGACAGGGGTTTACGAGGCTACACCTTC. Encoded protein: CASTPDRGLRGYTF.

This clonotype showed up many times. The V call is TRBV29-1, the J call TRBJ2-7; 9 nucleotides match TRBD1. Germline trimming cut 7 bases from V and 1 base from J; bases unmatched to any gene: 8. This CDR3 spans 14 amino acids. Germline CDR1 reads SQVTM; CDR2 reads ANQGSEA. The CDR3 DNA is TGCAGCGCCGCCGGGACAGGGAAGTCCTACGAGCAGTACTTC. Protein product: CSAAGTGKSYEQYF.

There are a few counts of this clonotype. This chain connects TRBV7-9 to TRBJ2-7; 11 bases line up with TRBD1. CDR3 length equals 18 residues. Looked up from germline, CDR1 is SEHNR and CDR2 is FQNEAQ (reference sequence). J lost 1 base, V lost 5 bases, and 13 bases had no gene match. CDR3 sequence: CASSPSRTGGVGSYEQYF. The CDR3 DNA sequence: TGTGCCAGCAGCCCCTCTCGGACAGGGGGCGTAGGGTCCTACGAGCAGTACTTC. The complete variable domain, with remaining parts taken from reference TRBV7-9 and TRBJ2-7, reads DTGVSQNPRHKITKRGQNVTFRCDPISEHNRLYWYRQTLGQGPEFLTYFQNEAQLEKSRLLSDRFSAERPKGSFSTLEIQRTEQGDSAMYLCASSPSRTGGVGSYEQYFGPGTRLTVT.

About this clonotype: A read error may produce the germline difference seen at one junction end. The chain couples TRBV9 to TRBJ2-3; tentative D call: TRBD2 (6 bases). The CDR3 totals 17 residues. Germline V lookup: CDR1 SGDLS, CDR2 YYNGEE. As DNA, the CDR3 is TGTGCCAGCAGCCCGGGGAGGAGCGCCCTTAGCACAGATACGCAGTATTTC. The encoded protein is CASSPGRSALSTDTQYF.

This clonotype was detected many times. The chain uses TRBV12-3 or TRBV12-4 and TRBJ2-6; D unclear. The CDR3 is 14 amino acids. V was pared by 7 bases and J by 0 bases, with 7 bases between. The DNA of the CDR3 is TGTGCCAGCACCGTACTCTCTGGGGCCAACGTCCTGACTTTC. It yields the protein CASTVLSGANVLTF.

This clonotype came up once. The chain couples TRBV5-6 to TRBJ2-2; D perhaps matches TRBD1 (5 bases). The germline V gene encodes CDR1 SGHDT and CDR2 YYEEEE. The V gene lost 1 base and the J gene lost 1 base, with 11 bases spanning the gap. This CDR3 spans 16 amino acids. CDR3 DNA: TGTGCCAGCAGCTTGATAGGCCAGGGGAACACCGGGGAGCTGTTTTTT. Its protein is CASSLIGQGNTGELFF.

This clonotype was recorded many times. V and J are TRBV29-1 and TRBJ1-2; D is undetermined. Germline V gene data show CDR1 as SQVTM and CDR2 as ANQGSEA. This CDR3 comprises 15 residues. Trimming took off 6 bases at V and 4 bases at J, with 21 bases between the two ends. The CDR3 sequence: CSVAGRLGLAYGYTF. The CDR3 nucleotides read TGCAGCGTCGCTGGACGATTGGGGTTGGCCTATGGCTACACCTTC.

The CDR3 nucleotides are TGCGCCAGCAGCCAAGATCTCTCGAACAGGAGATTCTATGGCTACACCTTC. Translating gives CASSQDLSNRRFYGYTF. The chain has TRBV4-3 and TRBJ1-2; maybe TRBD1 (5 bases). The germline CDR1 and CDR2 sequences are LGHNA and YSLEER. The CDR3 is 17 amino acids. V shed 0 bases and J shed 4 bases, with 18 bases lying between them.

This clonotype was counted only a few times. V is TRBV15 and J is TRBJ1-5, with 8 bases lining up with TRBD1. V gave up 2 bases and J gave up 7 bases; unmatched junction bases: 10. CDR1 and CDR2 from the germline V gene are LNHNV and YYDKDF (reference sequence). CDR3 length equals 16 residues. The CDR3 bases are TGTGCCACCAGCAGACTCCTGACAGGGGTAGGGCAGCCCCAGCATTTT. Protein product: CATSRLLTGVGQPQHF.